This T cell receptor beta chain was retrieved from a study of cytomegalovirus exposure and HLA in healthy donors. Study details: Early on, a data release was issued that held roughly 84 million unique TCRs from HLA-typed donors. General study results and limits: Productive rates of about 90% or about 30% were seen for most TCR beta V segments in an earlier analysis. Later findings reportedly placed an Asian-associated ancestry cluster below the approximately 670-donor mean for N-insertions. Cytomegalovirus association was listed for around 180 TCR beta chains.

A note on this clone: Its matching antigen is unknown.

A multiplex PCR was run with 60 Vbeta primers and 13 Jbeta primers. Clones were read by immunoSEQ multiplex PCR, and TCRdb kept only the in-frame ones, dropping some. The sample includes some 150,000 clones, around 80% of them seen just once. This CDR3 comprises 15 residues. V shed 4 bases, J shed 4 bases, and the junction held 5 bases outside the gene matches. Germline V gene sequence: CDR1 SGHRS, CDR2 YFSETQ. The specimen sequenced was PBMCs. The V call is TRBV5-1, the J call TRBJ2-1, with 10 positions matching TRBD1. The source of this sequence is a woman aged 45-60 years in good health and CMV-seropositive. In DNA form, the CDR3 reads TGCGCCAGCAGCGTCCCGGGACAGGGGTACAATGAGCAGTTCTTC. It codes for CASSVPGQGYNEQFF.